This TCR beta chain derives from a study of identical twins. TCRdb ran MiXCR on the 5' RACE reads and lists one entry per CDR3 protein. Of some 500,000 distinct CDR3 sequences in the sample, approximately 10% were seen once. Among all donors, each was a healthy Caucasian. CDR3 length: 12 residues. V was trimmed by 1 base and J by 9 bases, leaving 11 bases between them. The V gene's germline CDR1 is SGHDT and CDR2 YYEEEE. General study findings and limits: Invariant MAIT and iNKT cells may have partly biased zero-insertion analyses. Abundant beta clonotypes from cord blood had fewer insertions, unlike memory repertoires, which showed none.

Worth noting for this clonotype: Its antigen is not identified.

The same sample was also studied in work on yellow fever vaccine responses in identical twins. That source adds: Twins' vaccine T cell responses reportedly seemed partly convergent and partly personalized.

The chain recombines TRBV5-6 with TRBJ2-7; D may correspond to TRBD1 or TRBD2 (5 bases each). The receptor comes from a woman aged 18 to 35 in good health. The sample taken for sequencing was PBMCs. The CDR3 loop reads CASSLPGPGQYF. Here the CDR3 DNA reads TGTGCCAGCAGCTTGCCGGGGCCCGGGCAGTACTTC.